This T cell receptor beta chain comes out of a study of T cell changes during pregnancy in multiple sclerosis. This CDR3 has 14 residues. Germline lookup yields CDR1 LNHDA and CDR2 SQIVND (reference sequence). V was pared by 4 bases and J by 2 bases, with 4 bases of the junction left unmatched. Using immunoSEQ multiplex PCR, the repertoire was profiled, and TCRdb retains in-frame clones only, with some absent. The profile covers around 60,000 clones, with roughly nine tenths appearing a single time and nearly 0.5% taken by the ten largest. The receptor's source is a female donor in good health, enrolled as a control in a pregnancy study. The sample here was CD4+ T cells from peripheral blood mononuclear cells, taken after pregnancy. The genes are TRBV19 and TRBJ2-7; 8 nucleotides align to TRBD1. CDR3 residues: CASSRDRTTYEQYF. In nucleotides, the CDR3 is TGTGCCAGTAGTAGGGACAGGACAACCTACGAGCAGTACTTC.